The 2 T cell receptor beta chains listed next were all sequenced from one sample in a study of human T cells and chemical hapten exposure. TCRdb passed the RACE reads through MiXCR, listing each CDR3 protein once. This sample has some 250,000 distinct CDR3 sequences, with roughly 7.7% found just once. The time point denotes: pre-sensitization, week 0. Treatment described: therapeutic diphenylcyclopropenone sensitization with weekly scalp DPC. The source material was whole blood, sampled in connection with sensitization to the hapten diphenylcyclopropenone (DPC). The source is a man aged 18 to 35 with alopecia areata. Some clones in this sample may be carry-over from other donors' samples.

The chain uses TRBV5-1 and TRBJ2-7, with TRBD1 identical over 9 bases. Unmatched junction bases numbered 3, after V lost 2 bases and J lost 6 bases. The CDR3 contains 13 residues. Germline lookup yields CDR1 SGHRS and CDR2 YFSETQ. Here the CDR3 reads CASSLTGGGEQYF. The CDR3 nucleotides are TGCGCCAGCAGCTTAACAGGGGGCGGCGAGCAGTACTTC.

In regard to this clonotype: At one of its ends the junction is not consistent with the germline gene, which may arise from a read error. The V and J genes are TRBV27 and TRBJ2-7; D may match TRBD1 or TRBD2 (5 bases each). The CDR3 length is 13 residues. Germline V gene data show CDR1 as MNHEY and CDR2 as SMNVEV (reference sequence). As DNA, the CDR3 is TGTGCCAGCAGCCGGGGACGACCCTACGAGCTGTACTTC. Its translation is CASSRGRPYELYF.